The 21 T cell receptor beta chains in this list originate from one sample, sequenced in a study of lymphopenia after photon versus proton radiotherapy. Here immunoSEQ multiplex PCR was the method, and the copy in TCRdb shows in-frame clones only, minus some. The sample yields approximately 160,000 clones, around nine tenths seen once. Sequencing was performed on peripheral blood, taken from a patient treated with photon-based radiotherapy. These receptors originate from a man aged 45 to 65 with gastric cancer.

The V gene is TRBV11-3, the J gene TRBJ2-6; weak D call: TRBD1 (6 bases). V lost 0 bases, J lost 4 bases, and 19 bases lay in between. This CDR3 is 19 amino acids long. Per the germline V gene, CDR1 is SGHNT and CDR2 is YENEEA. The CDR3 protein is CASSLDIGGQYSGANVLTF. CDR3 bases: TGTGCCAGCAGCTTAGATATTGGGGGCCAGTATTCCGGGGCCAACGTCCTGACTTTC.

The V and J genes are TRBV19 and TRBJ2-1; no clear D gene. The CDR3 contains 15 residues. CDR1 is LNHDA and CDR2 is SQIVND in the germline V gene (reference sequence). Trimming left V 8 bases short and J 1 base short, with 15 bases between. The CDR3 region is CASHVSKNSYNEQFF. In DNA form, the CDR3 reads TGTGCCAGTCACGTTAGTAAGAATTCCTACAATGAGCAGTTCTTC.

The rearrangement joins TRBV29-1 to TRBJ2-7; perhaps TRBD1 as D (6 bases). This CDR3 comprises 12 residues. Germline loops: CDR1 SQVTM, CDR2 ANQGSEA. V lost 4 bases and J 1 base, leaving 8 bases between the germline ends. As DNA, the CDR3 is TGCAGCGTTGCGACAGGTTCCTACGAGCAGTACTTC. This gives the protein CSVATGSYEQYF.

V and J are TRBV7-9 and TRBJ1-1, with 8 bases that match TRBD1. J lost 1 base, V lost 0 bases, and 7 bases had no gene match. Per the germline V gene, CDR1 is SEHNR and CDR2 is FQNEAQ (reference sequence). The CDR3 is 17 residues long. The CDR3 spells CASSLARADRENTEAFF. CDR3 DNA sequence: TGTGCCAGCAGCTTAGCCCGTGCGGACAGGGAGAACACTGAAGCTTTCTTT.

The chain carries TRBV11-2 and TRBJ2-7, with 7 bases matching TRBD2. The CDR3 totals 14 residues. The ends lost 5 bases at V and 4 bases at J; junction bases unmatched: 8. Germline CDR1 reads SGHAT; CDR2 reads FQNNGV. The CDR3 sequence is CASSGGLVTYEQYF. CDR3 nucleotides: TGTGCCAGCAGCGGAGGACTAGTGACATACGAGCAGTACTTC.

V and J are TRBV7-9 and TRBJ2-1, with TRBD1 matching over 9 bases. CDR1 is SEHNR, CDR2 FQNEAQ, per germline (reference sequence). Losses at the gene ends were 1 base for V and 6 bases for J; bases not matched to a gene: 7. The CDR3 covers 16 residues. The CDR3 reads CASSLVPGQGSNEQFF. CDR3 sequence (DNA): TGTGCCAGCAGCTTAGTACCGGGACAGGGCTCCAATGAGCAGTTCTTC.

This chain connects TRBV9 to TRBJ2-1, with D possibly matching TRBD2 (6 bases). V lost 4 bases, J lost 9 bases, and 8 bases lay in between. This CDR3 is 11 amino acids long. Germline V gene data show CDR1 as SGDLS and CDR2 as YYNGEE. The CDR3 here is CASSLRGEQFF. The CDR3 coding sequence is TGTGCCAGCAGCTTGCGGGGTGAGCAGTTCTTC.

The CDR3 DNA sequence: TGTGCCAGCAGCTTAAGTGGCAGGGGTCACGAGCAGTACTTC. This gives the protein CASSLSGRGHEQYF. The rearrangement links TRBV7-2 to TRBJ2-7; D possibly corresponds to TRBD1 (6 bases). This CDR3 region has 14 residues. The V end was cut by 2 bases, the J end by 5 bases, with 13 bases between. Germline CDR1 SGHTA, CDR2 FQGNSA.

The V and J genes are TRBV6-7 and TRBJ2-2; 7 bases align to TRBD1. TRBV6-7 counts as an open reading frame of uncertain function. This CDR3 contains 16 residues. Trimming took 2 bases from V and 7 from J; bases not matched to a gene: 10. The CDR3 region is CASSYPRGNEDGELFF. The CDR3 DNA follows: TGTGCCAGCAGTTACCCCAGGGGGAACGAGGACGGGGAGCTGTTTTTT.

V usage is TRBV30 and J usage is TRBJ1-1; TRBD1 is a possible D gene (6 bases). Looked up from germline, CDR1 is GTSNPN and CDR2 is SVGIG (reference sequence). V was shortened by 0 bases and J by 2 bases, with 10 bases between the two germline ends. This CDR3 is 14 amino acids long. The CDR3 spells CAWSVTGLNTEAFF. The CDR3 nucleotides are TGTGCCTGGAGTGTGACAGGACTAAACACTGAAGCTTTCTTT.

This clone was observed a few times. This sample also contains other DNA sequences that code for the same CDR3. The rearrangement links TRBV5-1 to TRBJ2-2; the match to TRBD2 covers 10 bases. The V and J ends lost 5 bases and 4 bases, in that order; junction bases with no gene match: 5. The CDR3 is 15 amino acids. CDR1 is SGHRS, CDR2 YFSETQ, per germline. The CDR3 DNA follows: TGCGCCAGCAGTTGGACTAGCGGTTCCACCGGGGAGCTGTTTTTT. As protein: CASSWTSGSTGELFF.

This clone was recorded only once. The chain carries TRBV10-3 and TRBJ2-1; the D is unclear. The V and J ends lost 6 bases and 5 bases respectively, with 5 bases between them. The CDR3 sequence is 11 residues long. CDR1 and CDR2 from the germline V gene are ENHRY and SYGVKD. As DNA, the CDR3 is TGTGCCATCAGAACAGACAATGAGCAGTTCTTC. Its translation is CAIRTDNEQFF.

The chain recombines TRBV6-1 with TRBJ2-5, with 9 bases that match TRBD2. Per the germline V gene, CDR1 is MNHNS and CDR2 is SASEGT. This CDR3 has 16 residues. With V trimmed by 4 bases and J by 2 bases, 8 bases remained unmatched. The CDR3 coding sequence is TGTGCCAGCAGTGTCAGGACTAGCGCGAGGCAAGAGACCCAGTACTTC. Translated: CASSVRTSARQETQYF.

The V gene is TRBV11-2, the J gene TRBJ2-2, with 11 bases lining up with TRBD1. Germline assignment: CDR1 SGHAT and CDR2 FQNNGV. V shed 2 bases, J shed 7 bases, and the junction held 6 bases outside the gene matches. The CDR3 is made up of 16 amino acids. CDR3 in amino acids: CASSLPGTGGHGELFF. The CDR3 DNA reads as TGTGCCAGCAGCTTACCCGGGACAGGGGGGCACGGGGAGCTGTTTTTT.

This chain uses TRBV5-1 with TRBJ2-1; 7 nucleotides agree with TRBD2. This CDR3 spans 14 amino acids. Trimming removed 2 bases from V and 10 bases from J; junction bases left unmatched: 9. Per the germline V gene, CDR1 is SGHRS and CDR2 is YFSETQ. Here the CDR3 DNA reads TGCGCCAGCAGCTTACTGACTAGCCCAGTCGAGCAGTTCTTC. Amino acids: CASSLLTSPVEQFF.

This rearrangement joins TRBV6-5 to TRBJ1-1; D unclear. The CDR3 is 13 amino acids. Trimming stripped 4 bases from V and 4 bases from J, with 10 bases between. Germline lookup yields CDR1 MNHEY and CDR2 SVGAGI. CDR3 DNA sequence: TGTGCCAGCAGTTCTCCGTTGGGCACTGAAGCTTTCTTT. As protein: CASSSPLGTEAFF.

The chain is built from TRBV5-1 and TRBJ1-2; D unclear. The CDR3 sequence is 12 residues long. Per germline, CDR1 SGHRS and CDR2 YFSETQ. The ends were cut back, 4 bases at V and 5 bases at J, with 9 bases in the middle. The CDR3 nucleotides read TGCGCCAGCAGCCCGGACGGATATGGCTACACCTTC. This sequence encodes CASSPDGYGYTF. Filled out from reference TRBV5-1 and TRBJ1-2, the complete variable domain reads KAGVTQTPRYLIKTRGQQVTLSCSPISGHRSVSWYQQTPGQGLQFLFEYFSETQRNKGNFPGRFSGRQFSNSRSEMNVSTLELGDSALYLCASSPDGYGYTFGSGTRLTVV.

V usage is TRBV2 and J usage is TRBJ2-5; TRBD1 agrees at 8 bases. The CDR3 contains 15 residues. J was trimmed by 4 bases and V by 3 bases; bases with no gene match: 7. Germline CDR1 SNHLY, CDR2 FYNNEI. CDR3 residues: CASSDATGVTETQYF. The DNA of the CDR3 is TGTGCCAGCAGTGACGCGACAGGGGTAACAGAGACCCAGTACTTC.

This rearrangement joins TRBV5-4 to TRBJ1-1, with 9 bases matching TRBD1. Germline lookup yields CDR1 SGHNT and CDR2 YYREEE (reference sequence). The CDR3 runs to 14 residues. J lost 5 bases, V lost 5 bases, and 7 bases had no gene match. This CDR3 is CASSLDRGVTEAFF. As DNA, the CDR3 is TGTGCCAGCAGTTTAGACAGGGGGGTGACTGAAGCTTTCTTT.

The chain uses TRBV30 and TRBJ2-3; maybe TRBD1 (6 bases). The CDR3 covers 15 residues. Trimming removed 0 bases at V and 1 base at J, with 11 bases between. Germline CDR1 and CDR2: GTSNPN and SVGIG (reference sequence). This chain's CDR3 is CAWSVGGRGTDTQYF. CDR3 DNA: TGTGCCTGGAGTGTTGGGGGCAGGGGCACAGATACGCAGTATTTT.

The chain uses TRBV4-3 and TRBJ2-2; 9 bases line up with TRBD2. V dropped 3 bases and J dropped 2; count of bases not matched to a gene: 4. Germline V gives CDR1 LGHNA, CDR2 YSLEER. The CDR3 is 16 amino acids. The CDR3 DNA follows: TGCGCCAGCAGCCAGTCCGGGACTAGCAACACCGGGGAGCTGTTTTTT. This gives the protein CASSQSGTSNTGELFF.